This T cell receptor (beta chain) was recorded in a study of T cell clonotyping in hematopoietic cell transplantation. General study points: Pathologically expanded recipient clonotypes increased progressively from day 30 to day 180 as diversity fell. Graft donor and pretransplant recipient Inverse Simpson Index values predicted broader posttransplant TCR diversity. Without cell sorting, CD4 versus CD8 contributions remain unresolved.

Germline V gene sequence: CDR1 GTSNPN, CDR2 SVGIG (reference sequence). CDR3 size: 14 residues. V was trimmed by 2 bases and J by 2 bases, leaving 12 bases between them. Concerning this clone itself: No antigen is known for it.

TCRdb's copy holds only in-frame clones and misses some; the assay was immunoSEQ multiplex PCR. Among over 10,000 clones, 70% to 85% were seen once, and the ten largest hold less than 7%. The TCR was taken from a female patient in her thirties or forties who had an allogeneic stem cell transplant from a related donor, so T cells may come from the graft donor. Some clones in this sample may be carry-over from other donors' samples. The material was PBMCs, obtained 100 days after allogeneic stem cell transplant. The chain joins TRBV30 to TRBJ1-2; D remains ambiguous. CDR3 sequence (DNA): TGTGCCTGGAGTCCGTACATCGGCAACTATGGCTACACCTTC. Translating gives CAWSPYIGNYGYTF.